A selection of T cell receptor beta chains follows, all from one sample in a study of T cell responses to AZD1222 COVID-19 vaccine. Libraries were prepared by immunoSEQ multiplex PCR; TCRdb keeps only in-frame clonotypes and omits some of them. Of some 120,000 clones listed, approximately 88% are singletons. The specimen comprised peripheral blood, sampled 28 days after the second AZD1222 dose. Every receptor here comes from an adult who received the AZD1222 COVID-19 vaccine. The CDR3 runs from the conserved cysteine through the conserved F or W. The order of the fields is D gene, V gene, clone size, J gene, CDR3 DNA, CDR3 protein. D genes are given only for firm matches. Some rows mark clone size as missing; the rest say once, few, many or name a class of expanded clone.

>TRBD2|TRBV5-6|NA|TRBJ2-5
TGTGCCAGCAGCCTTAGCGGGAATGAAGAGACCCAGTACTTC
CASSLSGNEETQYF
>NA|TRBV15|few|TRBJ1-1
TGTGCCACCAGCAGAGACTCCCGAGGGGACACTGAAGCTTTCTTT
CATSRDSRGDTEAFF
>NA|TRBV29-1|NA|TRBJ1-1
TGCAGCGTTGAATGGGGAAGCACTGAAGCTTTCTTT
CSVEWGSTEAFF
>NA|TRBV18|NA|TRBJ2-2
TGTGCCAGCTCACGGACAGAGAATACCGGGGAGCTGTTTTTT
CASSRTENTGELFF
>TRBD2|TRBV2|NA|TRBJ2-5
TGTGCCAGCAGTGACCCTAGCGGGAGTGGGGAGACCCAGTACTTC
CASSDPSGSGETQYF
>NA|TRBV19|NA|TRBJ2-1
TGTGCCAGTACCCCCGCGGGGGCCCACAATGAGCAGTTCTTC
CASTPAGAHNEQFF
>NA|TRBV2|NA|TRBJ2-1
TGTGCCAGCAGCTACCAGGGTGGGTCCTACAATGAGCAGTTCTTC
CASSYQGGSYNEQFF
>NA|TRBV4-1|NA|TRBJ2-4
TGCGCCAGCAGCCAAGAACAGGCCGGGCGAGGGATTCAGTACTTC
CASSQEQAGRGIQYF
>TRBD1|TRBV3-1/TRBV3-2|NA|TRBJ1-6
TGTGCCAGCAGCCACACCCGGGACAGGGGTAATTCACCCCTCCACTTT
CASSHTRDRGNSPLHF
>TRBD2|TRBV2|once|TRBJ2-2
TGTGCCAGCAGTGCCTTTCTAGCGGGGAACACCGGGGAGCTGTTTTTT
CASSAFLAGNTGELFF
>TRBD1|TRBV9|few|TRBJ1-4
TGTGCCAGCAGCACCCCGCAGGGGGGTAATGAAAAACTGTTTTTT
CASSTPQGGNEKLFF
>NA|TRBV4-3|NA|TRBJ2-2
TGCGCCAGCAGCCTCATGGGGGACACCGGGGAGCTGTTTTTT
CASSLMGDTGELFF
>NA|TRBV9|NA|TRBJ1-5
TGTGCCAGCAGCGTAGGGGGTTCCGGACAGCCCCAGCATTTT
CASSVGGSGQPQHF
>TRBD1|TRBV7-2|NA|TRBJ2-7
TGTGCCAGCAGCTTTCGGACAGGGGTTTCCGAGCAGTACTTC
CASSFRTGVSEQYF
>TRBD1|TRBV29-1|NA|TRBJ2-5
TGCAGCGTGGATCCGGGACAGGGGAAGACCCAGTACTTC
CSVDPGQGKTQYF
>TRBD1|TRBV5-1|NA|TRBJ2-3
TGCGCCAGCAGCTCCTACACCTATTTAGACAGGGTAGGGACAGATACGCAGTATTTT
CASSSYTYLDRVGTDTQYF
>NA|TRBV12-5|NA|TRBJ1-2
TGTGCTAGTGGTTTGGTACTACGAGGGGACGACGGCTACACCTTC
CASGLVLRGDDGYTF
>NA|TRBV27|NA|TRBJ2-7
TGTGCCAGCAGTTTATACGGGAAACCCTACGAGCAGTACTTC
CASSLYGKPYEQYF
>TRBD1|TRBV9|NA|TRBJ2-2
TGTGCCAGCAGCCCGACGGGTTGGACAGGGAACACCGGGGAGCTGTTTTTT
CASSPTGWTGNTGELFF
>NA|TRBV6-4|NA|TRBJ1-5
TGTGCCAGCAGACAGGAAGCTTATAGCAATCAGCCCCAGCATTTT
CASRQEAYSNQPQHF
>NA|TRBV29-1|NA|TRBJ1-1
TGCAGCGTTGTTCTGGGATTGAACACTGAAGCTTTCTTT
CSVVLGLNTEAFF
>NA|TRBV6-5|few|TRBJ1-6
TGTGCCAGCAGTCTCAGGGCTTCACCCCTCCACTTT
CASSLRASPLHF
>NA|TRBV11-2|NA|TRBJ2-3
TGTGCCAGCAGTCAATGGGAGTCCATGACAGATACGCAGTATTTT
CASSQWESMTDTQYF
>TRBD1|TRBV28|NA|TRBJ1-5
TGTGCCAGCAGTTTCGGACAGGGCTTAAATCAGCCCCAGCATTTT
CASSFGQGLNQPQHF
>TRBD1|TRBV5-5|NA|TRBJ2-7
TGTGCCAGCAGCAGCCGGGACAGCTCCTACGAGCAGTACTTC
CASSSRDSSYEQYF
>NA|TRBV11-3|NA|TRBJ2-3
TGTGCCAGCAGCTCAAGTCAGGGTGGAACAGATACGCAGTATTTT
CASSSSQGGTDTQYF
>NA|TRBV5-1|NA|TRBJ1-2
TGCGCCAGCAGCCCAATGGGGTCCTATGGCTACATCTTC
CASSPMGSYGYIF
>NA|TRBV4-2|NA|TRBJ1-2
TGTGCCAGCAGCCAAGTTACAGGCGGAGCTAACTATGGCTACACCTTC
CASSQVTGGANYGYTF
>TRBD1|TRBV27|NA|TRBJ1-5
TGTGCCAGCAGCCGGGACAGGGGGGGTCAGCCCCAGCATTTT
CASSRDRGGQPQHF
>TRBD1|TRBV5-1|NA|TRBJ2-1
TGCGCCAGCAGCTTGGTTCAGGGGGCTTTGAATGAGCAGTTCTTC
CASSLVQGALNEQFF
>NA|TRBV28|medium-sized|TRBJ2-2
TGTGCCAGCAGCCTGGGGAGTCTCGACGGGTCCGGGGAGCTGTTTTTT
CASSLGSLDGSGELFF
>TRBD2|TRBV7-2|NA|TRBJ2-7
TGTGCCAGCAGCTCATCAAGCGGGGGTTACGAGCAGTACTTC
CASSSSSGGYEQYF
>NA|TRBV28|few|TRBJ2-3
TGTGCCAGCAGTTTAAACTCACTAGGAGATACGCAGTATTTT
CASSLNSLGDTQYF
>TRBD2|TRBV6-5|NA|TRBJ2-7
TGTGCCAGCAGTTCCGGGACTAGCATCTACGAGCAGTACTTC
CASSSGTSIYEQYF
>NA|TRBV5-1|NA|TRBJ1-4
TGCGCCAGCAGCCGACAGGACCCTTCTGAAAAACTGTTTTTT
CASSRQDPSEKLFF
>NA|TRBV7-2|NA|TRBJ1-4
TGTGCCAGCAGCCCCAGGCAGTGGTCGCAGAATGAAAAACTGTTTTTT
CASSPRQWSQNEKLFF
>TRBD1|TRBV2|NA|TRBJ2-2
TGTGCCAGCAGCGGGACAGGGGTTATCACCGGGGAGCTGTTTTTT
CASSGTGVITGELFF
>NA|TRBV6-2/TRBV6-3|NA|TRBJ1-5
TGTGCCAGCAGTCCGCCGGACGGATACAATCAGCCCCAGCATTTT
CASSPPDGYNQPQHF
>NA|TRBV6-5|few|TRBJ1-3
TGTGCCAGCAGAAACAGCTATGGCTCTGGAAACACCATATATTTT
CASRNSYGSGNTIYF
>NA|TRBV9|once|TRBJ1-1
TGTGCCAGCAGCGCCACCCCAGGGGCCAACACTGAAGCTTTCTTT
CASSATPGANTEAFF
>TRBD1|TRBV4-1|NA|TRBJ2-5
TGCGCCAGCAGCCCCGGGACAGGGTTAGAGACCCAGTACTTC
CASSPGTGLETQYF
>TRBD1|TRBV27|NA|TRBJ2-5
TGTGCCAGCAGTTCTAGACAGGGGCGACCGTGGTACTTC
CASSSRQGRPWYF
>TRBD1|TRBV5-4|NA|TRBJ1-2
TGTGCCAGCAGCCGGTGGACCACAGGGGAAGGTGGCTACACCTTC
CASSRWTTGEGGYTF
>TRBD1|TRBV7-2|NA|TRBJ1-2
TGTGCCAGCAGCTGGACAGGCTATGGCTACACCTTC
CASSWTGYGYTF
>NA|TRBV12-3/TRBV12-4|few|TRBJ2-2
TGTGCCAGCAGTTGGACGACCGGGGAGCTGTTTTTT
CASSWTTGELFF